One and the same sample provided the 32 T cell receptor beta chains below, sequenced in a study of shared clonotypes between healthy human individuals. Measured with immunoSEQ multiplex PCR; TCRdb has only the in-frame clones, and not every one. The table shows some 2.3 million clones, with approximately 93% occurring only once. The sequenced material came from naive CD4+ T cells from PBMCs. The subset was: CD45RA+ positively selected. All receptors come from a young man in good health. Some clones in this sample may be carry-over from other donors' samples.

V is TRBV5-1 and J is TRBJ2-1; a weak D match, TRBD2 (5 bases). Trimming took off 4 bases at V and 10 bases at J, with 15 bases between the two ends. The germline CDR1 and CDR2 sequences are SGHRS and YFSETQ. This CDR3 comprises 13 residues. Written as DNA, the CDR3 is TGCGCCAGCAGCCTAGGGCCCCCGGGGGAGCAGTTCTTC. It translates to CASSLGPPGEQFF.

This clone was observed once. The junction departs from germline at one end; a sequencing error may be responsible. This sequence joins TRBV5-8 and TRBJ2-7; D possibly corresponds to TRBD2 (5 bases). The CDR3 consists of 11 residues. Per germline, CDR1 SGHTS and CDR2 YDEGEE. The CDR3 DNA reads TGTGCCAGCAGCCAGTTATGGAGGCAGATCTTC. Residues: CASSQLWRQIF.

The CDR3: CASSLYGYTEAFF. In nucleotides, the CDR3 is TGTGCCAGCAGCTTGTACGGTTACACTGAAGCTTTCTTT. The V gene is TRBV5-5, the J gene TRBJ1-1; D ambiguous. Germline V gene lookup returns CDR1 SGHKS and CDR2 YYEKEE (reference sequence). CDR3 length: 13 residues. Trimming shortened V by 1 base and J by 3 bases, and 7 bases separated the two germline ends.

The chain combines TRBV6-5 with TRBJ1-5; 9 bases are a match to TRBD1. The ends lost 6 bases at V and 6 bases at J; junction bases unmatched: 9. This CDR3 has 15 residues. Germline V gene data show CDR1 as MNHEY and CDR2 as SVGAGI. CDR3 protein: CASSLDRGRSQPQHF. The CDR3 nucleotides are TGTGCCAGCAGCCTGGACAGGGGAAGGAGTCAGCCCCAGCATTTT.

V and J are TRBV27 and TRBJ1-4, with no clear D. Trimming pared 2 bases from V and 13 bases from J, leaving 14 bases between. The germline gives CDR1 MNHEY, CDR2 SMNVEV (reference sequence). The CDR3 has 13 amino acids. CDR3 DNA sequence: TGTGCCAGCAGTTTAAAACAAGAAAGGAGACTGTTTTTT. Protein sequence: CASSLKQERRLFF.

This clone was seen a single time. J is TRBJ2-1 and V is TRBV7-2, with TRBD1 matching 8 bases. The CDR3 loop spans 16 amino acids. The V gene end was trimmed by 4 bases and the J gene end by 3 bases; junction bases not matched to a gene: 8. In germline, CDR1 is SGHTA, CDR2 FQGNSA. CDR3 sequence: CASSSSGTGFYNEQFF. CDR3 bases: TGTGCCAGCAGCTCCTCCGGGACAGGATTCTACAATGAGCAGTTCTTC. Based on the CDR3 plus reference TRBV7-2 and TRBJ2-1, the full variable domain is GAGVSQSPSNKVTEKGKDVELRCDPISGHTALYWYRQSLGQGLEFLIYFQGNSAPDKSGLPSDRFSAERTGGSVSTLTIQRTQQEDSAVYLCASSSSGTGFYNEQFFGPGTRLTVL.

The chain is built from TRBV19 and TRBJ2-1; D is uncertain. Germline V lookup: CDR1 LNHDA, CDR2 SQIVND (reference sequence). V was trimmed by 1 base and J by 0 bases, leaving 19 bases between them. The CDR3 spans 19 residues. CDR3 protein: CASSIGLVFAERSYNEQFF. Written as DNA, the CDR3 is TGTGCCAGTAGTATAGGGTTGGTTTTTGCGGAACGCTCCTACAATGAGCAGTTCTTC.

V and J are TRBV5-6 and TRBJ2-3, with 8 bases aligning to TRBD2. This CDR3 has 15 residues. V dropped 4 bases and J dropped 4; count of bases not matched to a gene: 8. Per the germline V gene, CDR1 is SGHDT and CDR2 is YYEEEE. CDR3 residues: CASSRVAGRADTQYF. The DNA for the CDR3 is TGTGCCAGCAGCCGAGTAGCGGGAAGGGCAGATACGCAGTATTTT.

The genes are TRBV7-8 and TRBJ1-3; tentatively, D is TRBD1 (6 bases). V lost 3 bases to trimming and J lost 4 bases, with 13 bases between them. Germline assignment: CDR1 SGHVS and CDR2 FQNEAQ. This CDR3 is 15 amino acids long. The CDR3 DNA reads TGTGCCAGCAGCTTGGGGGGCTATAGCGGAAACACCATATATTTT. Its translation: CASSLGGYSGNTIYF. The variable domain in full, with the rest retrieved from reference TRBV7-8 and TRBJ1-3, is GAGVSQSPRYKVAKRGQDVALRCDPISGHVSLFWYQQALGQGPEFLTYFQNEAQLDKSGLPSDRFFAERPEGSVSTLKIQRTQQEDSAVYLCASSLGGYSGNTIYFGEGSWLTVV.

Comment on this clone: The same CDR3 can be traced to other DNA sequences in this sample. The chain joins TRBV30 to TRBJ2-6, with no clear D. Germline lookup yields CDR1 GTSNPN and CDR2 SVGIG (reference sequence). The CDR3 consists of 12 residues. The germline V and J ends were trimmed by 2 bases and 4 bases, with 3 bases remaining between them. CDR3 coding DNA: TGTGCCTGGAGTCCAGGGGCCAACGTCCTGACTTTC. It yields the protein CAWSPGANVLTF.

This clone was observed a single time. This CDR3 is CAWKDGVVEKLFF. CDR3 DNA sequence: TGTGCCTGGAAAGACGGCGTTGTTGAAAAACTGTTTTTT. V usage is TRBV30 and J usage is TRBJ1-4; D gene uncertain. This CDR3 has 13 amino acids. CDR1 and CDR2 (germline): GTSNPN, SVGIG (reference sequence). The ends were cut back, 4 bases at V and 7 bases at J, with 13 bases in the middle.

This chain uses TRBV15 with TRBJ2-7, with D possibly being TRBD1 (6 bases). There are 16 residues in the CDR3. V dropped 5 bases and J dropped 0 bases, with 17 bases sitting between them. Germline V CDR1 and CDR2: LNHNV, YYDKDF (reference sequence). CDR3 loop: CATSQEDRLSSYEQYF. CDR3 DNA sequence: TGTGCCACCAGCCAAGAAGACAGGCTGAGCTCCTACGAGCAGTACTTC.

This clone was seen a few times. The V call is TRBV9, the J call TRBJ1-1; D gene ambiguous. This CDR3 is built from 16 residues. Germline values: CDR1 SGDLS, CDR2 YYNGEE. V was pared by 0 bases and J by 0 bases, with 12 bases between. CDR3 in DNA: TGTGCCAGCAGCGTAGCGGTAGTCGGAATGAACACTGAAGCTTTCTTT. Translating gives CASSVAVVGMNTEAFF.

The chain joins TRBV5-1 to TRBJ2-1; 13 bases are shared with TRBD2. The CDR3 sequence is 20 residues long. The V gene end was trimmed by 1 base and the J gene end by 0 bases; junction bases not matched to a gene: 10. The germline V gene encodes CDR1 SGHRS and CDR2 YFSETQ. The CDR3 DNA follows: TGCGCCAGCAGCTTGCGGAGACTAGCGGGAGGCTCCGACTCCTACAATGAGCAGTTCTTC. This sequence encodes CASSLRRLAGGSDSYNEQFF.

The V and J genes are TRBV5-1 and TRBJ2-7, with D tentatively TRBD2 (5 bases). V lost 3 bases to trimming and J lost 2 bases, with 15 bases between them. CDR1 is SGHRS, CDR2 YFSETQ, per germline. This CDR3 has 15 amino acids. This CDR3 reads CASSSFAGNAYEQYF. In DNA, the CDR3 is TGCGCCAGCAGCTCGTTCGCGGGTAACGCCTACGAGCAGTACTTC.

The J gene is TRBJ2-7, the V gene TRBV7-2; TRBD2 might be the D (5 bases). The CDR3 contains 15 residues. V lost 0 bases and J lost 3, with 12 bases in between. The germline gives CDR1 SGHTA, CDR2 FQGNSA. The CDR3 region is CASSLAPLEGYEQYF. CDR3 coding DNA: TGTGCCAGCAGCTTAGCGCCTCTAGAGGGCTACGAGCAGTACTTC.

J is TRBJ1-4 and V is TRBV9, with 7 bases aligning to TRBD1. This CDR3 has 15 amino acids. The junction had 3 bases not matched to a gene; V was cut back by 0 bases and J by 4 bases. Germline-derived CDR1 and CDR2 are SGDLS and YYNGEE. This CDR3 reads CASSVGGQNNEKLFF. The CDR3 nucleotides read TGTGCCAGCAGCGTAGGGGGACAGAATAATGAAAAACTGTTTTTT.

V gene TRBV11-2 combines with J gene TRBJ2-6; D perhaps matches TRBD1 (5 bases). CDR1 is SGHAT, CDR2 FQNNGV, per germline. CDR3 length equals 19 residues. Trimming cost V 5 bases and J 0 bases, with 20 bases left between them. The CDR3 protein is CASSPRYGRAFSGANVLTF. In DNA form, the CDR3 reads TGTGCCAGCAGCCCACGCTACGGCAGGGCTTTCTCTGGGGCCAACGTCCTGACTTTC.

This chain connects TRBV7-2 to TRBJ2-7; TRBD1 or TRBD2 may be the D gene (5 bases each). The CDR3 extends over 14 amino acids. Looked up from germline, CDR1 is SGHTA and CDR2 is FQGNSA. V lost 5 bases, J lost 1 base, and 12 bases lay in between. CDR3 bases: TGTGCCAGCAGCCTACGGGGCGGATCCTACGAGCAGTACTTC. Translation: CASSLRGGSYEQYF.

This chain links TRBV28 with TRBJ1-3, with a weak D call TRBD1 (5 bases). The germline gives CDR1 MDHEN, CDR2 SYDVKM. The CDR3 extends over 15 amino acids. Trimming left V 5 bases short and J 0 bases short, with 11 bases between. The CDR3 spells CASSLGQISGNTIYF. The CDR3 bases are TGTGCCAGCAGTCTAGGACAAATCTCTGGAAACACCATATATTTT.

The chain employs TRBV10-3 and TRBJ2-5, with a weak D call TRBD1 (6 bases). Germline V gives CDR1 ENHRY, CDR2 SYGVKD. Trimming took 4 bases from V and 3 from J, leaving 9 bases between them. The CDR3 consists of 13 residues. DNA for the CDR3: TGTGCCATCAGTGGGACAGTTGAAGAGACCCAGTACTTC. Translated: CAISGTVEETQYF.

The chain recombines TRBV6-6 with TRBJ2-7; 10 positions match TRBD1. The germline V gene has CDR1 MNHNY and CDR2 SVGAGI (reference sequence). The CDR3 consists of 16 residues. V lost 4 bases, J lost 1 base, and 7 bases stayed unmatched. CDR3 nucleotides: TGTGCCAGCAGTTCAACCGGGACAGGGGATTCCTACGAGCAGTACTTC. It translates to CASSSTGTGDSYEQYF.

This sequence joins TRBV5-4 and TRBJ2-3, with D possibly being TRBD2 (6 bases). The V end lost 3 bases, the J end lost 1 base, and 9 bases lay between the germline ends. The CDR3 has 14 residues. The germline gives CDR1 SGHNT, CDR2 YYREEE (reference sequence). CDR3 in amino acids: CASSWAGRTDTQYF. The CDR3 bases are TGTGCCAGCAGCTGGGCGGGACGCACAGATACGCAGTATTTT.

The V gene is TRBV10-2, the J gene TRBJ2-2; TRBD1 matches 8 bases. Trimming took 5 bases from V and 0 from J; bases not matched to a gene: 2. Germline V gives CDR1 WSHSY, CDR2 SAAADI. CDR3 length equals 15 residues. In DNA form, the CDR3 reads TGCGCCAGCAGTCTGACAGGGGCGAACACCGGGGAGCTGTTTTTT. Protein product: CASSLTGANTGELFF.

The V call is TRBV5-1, the J call TRBJ2-3; TRBD2 agrees at 14 bases. With 4 bases clipped from V and 3 bases from J, the junction kept 7 bases outside the gene matches. The CDR3 contains 17 residues. The germline V gene has CDR1 SGHRS and CDR2 YFSETQ. The CDR3 sequence is CASSPSTSGRATDTQYF. CDR3 in DNA: TGCGCCAGCAGCCCCTCGACTAGCGGGAGGGCAACAGATACGCAGTATTTT.

The chain employs TRBV19 and TRBJ1-5; 7 bases are a match to TRBD1. CDR1 is LNHDA and CDR2 is SQIVND in the germline V gene (reference sequence). The CDR3 spans 16 residues. V shed 5 bases, J shed 6 bases, and the junction held 13 bases outside the gene matches. CDR3 coding DNA: TGTGCCAGTAGTCCGGACAGGCGCCTCGGCCGTCAGCCCCAGCATTTT. As protein: CASSPDRRLGRQPQHF.

This clone has only a few counts. V and J are TRBV2 and TRBJ1-2; TRBD1 matches at 9 bases. V was clipped by 6 bases and J by 4 bases; unmatched bases: 6. The CDR3 runs 14 residues. CDR1 is SNHLY and CDR2 is FYNNEI in the germline V gene. The CDR3 DNA is TGTGCCAGCAGCGCCGGGACAGGGAGCTATGGCTACACCTTC. Amino acid sequence: CASSAGTGSYGYTF.

The chain links TRBV5-1 to TRBJ2-3; D call uncertain. Germline V gives CDR1 SGHRS, CDR2 YFSETQ. The CDR3 spans 14 residues. The ends were cut back, 4 bases at V and 5 bases at J, with 14 bases in the middle. The CDR3 region is CASSDVRLRDTQYF. For the CDR3, the DNA is TGCGCCAGCAGCGACGTACGGTTGAGAGATACGCAGTATTTT.

The gene calls are TRBV7-2 and TRBJ1-1; D remains unclear. Germline-derived CDR1 and CDR2 are SGHTA and FQGNSA. Deletions cut 4 bases from V and 4 bases from J, with 10 bases between. The CDR3 is 13 amino acids. CDR3 DNA sequence: TGTGCCAGCAGCTCCGTTGTTGTCACTGAAGCTTTCTTT. This codes for CASSSVVVTEAFF.

This chain joins TRBV18 and TRBJ2-2, with no clear D. V lost 3 bases, J lost 0 bases, and 11 bases lay in between. This CDR3 has 16 residues. Germline lookup yields CDR1 KGHSH and CDR2 LQKENI. The CDR3: CASSPWTASNTGELFF. For the CDR3, the DNA is TGTGCCAGCTCACCTTGGACGGCCTCGAACACCGGGGAGCTGTTTTTT.

The genes are TRBV11-2 and TRBJ1-1; the D is unclear. V dropped 1 base and J dropped 7 bases, with 7 bases sitting between them. CDR1 is SGHAT and CDR2 is FQNNGV in the germline V gene. The CDR3 sequence is 12 residues long. CDR3 loop: CASSLAQSEAFF. The CDR3 DNA is TGTGCCAGCAGCTTAGCACAAAGTGAAGCTTTCTTT.

This rearrangement joins TRBV5-4 to TRBJ2-1, with D possibly TRBD2 on 5 matching bases. The germline CDR1 and CDR2 sequences are SGHNT and YYREEE (reference sequence). The CDR3 length is 13 residues. V gave up 3 bases and J gave up 6 bases, with 10 bases separating them. The CDR3 DNA sequence: TGTGCCAGCAGCTCGCTAGCAGCCAATGAGCAGTTCTTC. Its protein product is CASSSLAANEQFF.